This T cell receptor beta chain was documented in a study of PD-1 blockade in classical Hodgkin lymphoma (dated by TCRdb to 2018 to 2020). Describing the broader study: The study used CyTOF and TCR beta sequencing to define a peripheral blood immune signature of response to PD-1 blockade in classical Hodgkin lymphoma. Overall results and qualifications from the work: The study was limited to a single clinical trial cohort, and causes of repertoire differences, possibly disease activity or prior therapy, remained undefined. Baseline TCR diversity was reported as lower in newly diagnosed patients than in healthy donors, and lower still in relapsed/refractory patients.

A note on this clone: What this receptor recognizes is not known. The sample holds no much larger clone one base away, and base qualities are not on file.

The CDR3 spans 17 residues, from the cysteine through the phenylalanine. Of the read, only the CDR3 DNA is kept; its 51 bases are in frame from base 1. V and J lose 4 bases and 3 bases, and a span of 19 bases separates them. The germline V gene yields SGHTA for CDR1 and FQGNSA for CDR2. The time point label, read with the paper, signifies: newly diagnosed, previously untreated cHL patient sample. CD4+ T cells were purified from thawed PBMCs by magnetic negative selection with a Miltenyi CD4+ T cell isolation kit. To serve as a comparison group for the relapsed/refractory trial patients, PBMCs were sequenced from patients with newly diagnosed, previously untreated classical Hodgkin lymphoma. After peripheral blood was drawn into 8 mL Vacutainer Cell Preparation Tubes, PBMCs were isolated by centrifugation and then cryopreserved. Purified CD4+ and CD8+ fractions were generated only in cases for which an additional PBMC sample was available. On LS columns in a quadroMACS separator, the magnetically labelled cells were depleted, and the flow-through was collected as the purified fraction.

Genomic DNA was isolated using the Qiagen DNeasy kit from unsorted PBMCs as well as from negatively selected CD4+ and CD8+ fractions. Amplification of TCR beta CDR3 regions was done by immunoSEQ multiplex PCR with primers that anneal to V and J segments. A synthetic immune receptor repertoire was used to minimize amplification bias, and any residual bias was removed computationally once sequencing was done. On the authors' methods: Repertoire diversity was quantified as the Shannon entropy index using custom Python scripts. The unsorted, CD4+ and CD8+ repertoires were each analyzed separately, with the exception of combined analyses, where CD4+ and CD8+ sequences were merged in silico. As stored in TCRdb, this immuneACCESS dataset retains in-frame rearrangements with V and J assigned. A fraction of the clones does not appear; measured against another copy, unresolved V genes explain less than half of the discrepancy, and the remainder lacks a known reason. V, J and clone size derive from that table, while D and trimming were established from the DNA sequence. This sample holds tens of thousands of clones; 75% to 90% were observed only once. The biggest ten clones account for roughly 0.25% of the sample.

The V and J genes are TRBV7-2 and TRBJ2-1; the D region possibly corresponds to TRBD2 (6 bases align). Material for sequencing was CD4+ T cells from blood. The TCR was taken from a human donor with classical Hodgkin lymphoma. The DNA sequence follows: TGTGCCAGCAGCTCAATGGGCGGGACCGGGGGCTACAATGAGCAGTTCTTC. This encodes CASSSMGGTGGYNEQFF.